Detailed here is one T cell receptor beta chain. The antigen is not known. This sample was taken from a study of shared clonotypes between healthy human individuals. Overall study: There were three CD4 naive, three CD4 memory, two CD8 naive and one CD8 memory plates per donor.

Study-wide points: Clonotypes that were shared across a handful of donors made up approximately 5.1% of naive CD4 clonotypes.

The junction had 4 bases not matched to a gene; V was cut back by 3 bases and J by 0 bases. This CDR3 has 17 amino acids. Germline lookup yields CDR1 LGHNA and CDR2 YSLEER. The repertoire was sequenced with immunoSEQ multiplex PCR; TCRdb's copy has only in-frame clones and lacks some. The sample lists approximately 1,500,000 clones, approximately 98% occurring once. This TCR derives from a man aged 30-40 years in good health. Sequenced material: naive CD4+ T cells sorted from blood. Documented subset: CD45RA+ positively selected. The chain links TRBV4-3 to TRBJ2-1, with 11 bases matching TRBD2. The CDR3 DNA follows: TGCGCCAGCAGCCAGGGACTAGCGGACAGCTCCTACAATGAGCAGTTCTTC. Protein sequence: CASSQGLADSSYNEQFF.